This is a list of T cell receptor beta chains from one sample in a study of CD8+ T cells in alopecia areata. Profiling relied on immunoSEQ multiplex PCR, and the TCRdb table lists in-frame clones only, not all of them. The sample yields 120,000 to 150,000 clones, 87% seen once. This material consisted of CD8+ T cells sorted from blood, taken at week 0. The receptors derive from a human donor with alopecia areata. CDR3s include the opening cysteine and the closing phenylalanine or tryptophan. D genes are given only for firm matches. Clone size appears in some rows only: once, few, many, or a class for an expanded clone.

d_gene: TRBD2
len: 17
j_gene: TRBJ2-7
v_gene: TRBV18
abundance: once
CDR3nt: TGTGCCAGCTCACCGGACGTGCGGGAGACGAAGGGCAACGAGCAGTACTTC
CDR3aa: CASSPDVRETKGNEQYF

d_gene: TRBD1
len: 15
j_gene: TRBJ1-4
v_gene: TRBV15
abundance: NA
CDR3nt: TGTGCCACTGAAGATTACAGGGGGCGTAATGAAAAACTGTTTTTT
CDR3aa: CATEDYRGRNEKLFF

d_gene: TRBD1
len: 14
j_gene: TRBJ2-7
v_gene: TRBV11-1
abundance: few
CDR3nt: TGTGCCAGCAGCCTCTGGGACAGTAAGGACGAGCAGTACTTC
CDR3aa: CASSLWDSKDEQYF

d_gene: NA
len: 13
j_gene: TRBJ2-3
v_gene: TRBV9
abundance: once
CDR3nt: TGTGCCAGCAGCGTAGCCCAGGTAGATACGCAGTATTTT
CDR3aa: CASSVAQVDTQYF

d_gene: TRBD1
len: 12
j_gene: TRBJ2-7
v_gene: TRBV10-2
abundance: once
CDR3nt: TGCGCCAGCAGTGGGACAGGGTACGAGCAGTACTTC
CDR3aa: CASSGTGYEQYF

d_gene: NA
len: 15
j_gene: TRBJ2-7
v_gene: TRBV27
abundance: NA
CDR3nt: TGTGCCAGCAGTTTAAGCGCCAGGCTCTCCTACGAGCAGTACTTC
CDR3aa: CASSLSARLSYEQYF

d_gene: NA
len: 13
j_gene: TRBJ1-2
v_gene: TRBV6-1
abundance: once
CDR3nt: TGTGCCAGCAGTGAAGTTGGGGGGGATGGCTACACCTTC
CDR3aa: CASSEVGGDGYTF

d_gene: TRBD2
len: 15
j_gene: TRBJ2-1
v_gene: TRBV6-1
abundance: NA
CDR3nt: TGTGCCAGCAGTGGTGCAGCGGGGTTAAACAATGAGCAGTTCTTC
CDR3aa: CASSGAAGLNNEQFF

d_gene: NA
len: 11
j_gene: TRBJ2-7
v_gene: TRBV20-1
abundance: once
CDR3nt: TGCAGTGCTAGGGCAGGGTACGAGCAGTACTTC
CDR3aa: CSARAGYEQYF

d_gene: TRBD2
len: 14
j_gene: TRBJ2-5
v_gene: TRBV6-5
abundance: NA
CDR3nt: TGTGCCAGCAGCCCAAGCGGGGACCCGGAGACCCAGTACTTC
CDR3aa: CASSPSGDPETQYF

d_gene: NA
len: 15
j_gene: TRBJ1-1
v_gene: TRBV29-1
abundance: NA
CDR3nt: TGCAGCGTTAGGAACAGGGTACTGCCGAACACTGAAGCTTTCTTT
CDR3aa: CSVRNRVLPNTEAFF

d_gene: NA
len: 12
j_gene: TRBJ1-2
v_gene: TRBV25-1
abundance: NA
CDR3nt: TGTGCCACCGCCGGGGGTTACTATGGCTACACCTTC
CDR3aa: CATAGGYYGYTF

d_gene: NA
len: 16
j_gene: TRBJ2-1
v_gene: TRBV21-1
abundance: NA
CDR3nt: TGTGCCAGCAGCAATTATGGCAGAGAAGACTACAATGAGCAGTTCTTC
CDR3aa: CASSNYGREDYNEQFF

d_gene: NA
len: 13
j_gene: TRBJ1-1
v_gene: TRBV5-6
abundance: NA
CDR3nt: TGTGCCAGCAGCTTGGGGATGAACACTGAAGCTTTCTTT
CDR3aa: CASSLGMNTEAFF

d_gene: TRBD1
len: 13
j_gene: TRBJ1-1
v_gene: TRBV6-5
abundance: NA
CDR3nt: TGTGCCAGCAGTCCGGGACAGGCGACTGAAGCTTTCTTT
CDR3aa: CASSPGQATEAFF

d_gene: NA
len: 14
j_gene: TRBJ2-5
v_gene: TRBV27
abundance: NA
CDR3nt: TGTGCCAGCAGTTCGACAGGGAGGGTAGAGACCCAGTACTTC
CDR3aa: CASSSTGRVETQYF

d_gene: TRBD1
len: 16
j_gene: TRBJ2-3
v_gene: TRBV7-9
abundance: NA
CDR3nt: TGTGCCAGCAGCTCCCCCAGGACAGGGTCCACAGATACGCAGTATTTT
CDR3aa: CASSSPRTGSTDTQYF

d_gene: NA
len: 15
j_gene: TRBJ2-7
v_gene: TRBV29-1
abundance: once
CDR3nt: TGCAGCGCCCAGGGGGGGGGACAGGTTGCCTACGAGCAGTACTTC
CDR3aa: CSAQGGGQVAYEQYF

d_gene: TRBD1
len: 14
j_gene: TRBJ2-7
v_gene: TRBV4-2
abundance: NA
CDR3nt: TGTGCCAGCAGCCCGAGACAGGGGGCGAACGAGCAGTACTTC
CDR3aa: CASSPRQGANEQYF

d_gene: TRBD2
len: 14
j_gene: TRBJ2-1
v_gene: TRBV29-1
abundance: NA
CDR3nt: TGCAGCGTTGCCAAGGGACTAGCGCTTAATGAGCAGTTCTTC
CDR3aa: CSVAKGLALNEQFF

d_gene: TRBD1
len: 15
j_gene: TRBJ2-7
v_gene: TRBV7-2
abundance: NA
CDR3nt: TGTGCCAGCAGCATTCCGGACAGGTTTCCTTACGAGCAGTACTTC
CDR3aa: CASSIPDRFPYEQYF

d_gene: TRBD2
len: 17
j_gene: TRBJ2-7
v_gene: TRBV29-1
abundance: few
CDR3nt: TGCAGCGTTGGAGGCATAACCCCGACTAGCGGACCCTACGAGCAGTACTTC
CDR3aa: CSVGGITPTSGPYEQYF

d_gene: TRBD1
len: 14
j_gene: TRBJ2-7
v_gene: TRBV6-6
abundance: NA
CDR3nt: TGTGCCAGCAGTTCGACAGGGGGCGGCGACGAGCAGTACTTC
CDR3aa: CASSSTGGGDEQYF

d_gene: NA
len: 14
j_gene: TRBJ2-1
v_gene: TRBV7-8
abundance: NA
CDR3nt: TGTGCCAGCAGCTTAGCAGCGAACTACAATGAGCAGTTCTTC
CDR3aa: CASSLAANYNEQFF

d_gene: NA
len: 13
j_gene: TRBJ2-5
v_gene: TRBV15
abundance: NA
CDR3nt: TGTGCCACCAGCAGAGATCTACAAGAGACCCAGTACTTC
CDR3aa: CATSRDLQETQYF

d_gene: NA
len: 14
j_gene: TRBJ2-7
v_gene: TRBV2
abundance: NA
CDR3nt: TGTGCCAGCAGTGACTCGGGGGATTATTCCGAGCAGTACTTC
CDR3aa: CASSDSGDYSEQYF

d_gene: NA
len: 17
j_gene: TRBJ1-4
v_gene: TRBV18
abundance: NA
CDR3nt: TGTGCCAGCTCACCCCCGGACAGCCCTGCAGCTAATGAAAAACTGTTTTTT
CDR3aa: CASSPPDSPAANEKLFF

d_gene: TRBD1
len: 14
j_gene: TRBJ1-1
v_gene: TRBV5-1
abundance: NA
CDR3nt: TGCGCCAGCAGCCAAGGACAGGGTCTTTCTGAAGCTTTCTTT
CDR3aa: CASSQGQGLSEAFF

d_gene: TRBD1
len: 14
j_gene: TRBJ1-1
v_gene: TRBV5-1
abundance: NA
CDR3nt: TGCGCCAGCAGCTATACAGGGGGAGAGGATGAAGCTTTCTTT
CDR3aa: CASSYTGGEDEAFF

d_gene: NA
len: 14
j_gene: TRBJ2-3
v_gene: TRBV2
abundance: NA
CDR3nt: TGTGCCAGCTGGTTTACAGGCTCGTCGGATACGCAGTATTTT
CDR3aa: CASWFTGSSDTQYF

d_gene: NA
len: 15
j_gene: TRBJ1-5
v_gene: TRBV5-1
abundance: NA
CDR3nt: TGCGCCAGCAGCTTGGATGGGGGCGCATTTCAGCCCCAGCATTTT
CDR3aa: CASSLDGGAFQPQHF

d_gene: NA
len: 14
j_gene: TRBJ1-2
v_gene: TRBV29-1
abundance: NA
CDR3nt: TGCAGCGTTGAGGGGGGTACCGCGAACTATGGCTACACCTTC
CDR3aa: CSVEGGTANYGYTF

d_gene: NA
len: 14
j_gene: TRBJ2-7
v_gene: TRBV5-1
abundance: NA
CDR3nt: TGCGCCAGCAGCCCCGGGACGGTCTCCTACGAGCAGTACTTC
CDR3aa: CASSPGTVSYEQYF

d_gene: NA
len: 14
j_gene: TRBJ2-7
v_gene: TRBV5-1
abundance: once
CDR3nt: TGCGCCAGCAGCTTGGCCATGGAATTTACCGAGCAGTACTTC
CDR3aa: CASSLAMEFTEQYF

d_gene: NA
len: 13
j_gene: TRBJ1-3
v_gene: TRBV27
abundance: NA
CDR3nt: TGTGCCAGCAGTTTATCTCCTGGAAACACCATATATTTT
CDR3aa: CASSLSPGNTIYF

d_gene: NA
len: 16
j_gene: TRBJ2-7
v_gene: TRBV11-2
abundance: NA
CDR3nt: TGTGCCAGCAGCCAAGGGGAGCTAGTCTACCACATCGGGCAGTACTTC
CDR3aa: CASSQGELVYHIGQYF

d_gene: TRBD1
len: 15
j_gene: TRBJ2-3
v_gene: TRBV28
abundance: NA
CDR3nt: TGTGCCAGCAGTTTAGGTGACAGGGTCACAGATACGCAGTATTTT
CDR3aa: CASSLGDRVTDTQYF

d_gene: TRBD2
len: 16
j_gene: TRBJ2-1
v_gene: TRBV29-1
abundance: NA
CDR3nt: TGCAGCGTTGAAGGATCGGCTAGCGGGACCTACAATGAGCAGTTCTTC
CDR3aa: CSVEGSASGTYNEQFF

d_gene: NA
len: 13
j_gene: TRBJ1-2
v_gene: TRBV29-1
abundance: NA
CDR3nt: TGCAGCGCCCAAGGGACGGTAAACTATGGCTACACCTTC
CDR3aa: CSAQGTVNYGYTF

d_gene: TRBD1
len: 17
j_gene: TRBJ2-7
v_gene: TRBV5-1
abundance: NA
CDR3nt: TGCGCCAGCAGCCAAGGGACAGGGGGCTACAGCTCCTACGAGCAGTACTTC
CDR3aa: CASSQGTGGYSSYEQYF

d_gene: NA
len: 15
j_gene: TRBJ1-1
v_gene: TRBV4-1
abundance: NA
CDR3nt: TGCGCCAGCAGCCAAGGCCAGACCTCGGGCACTGAAGCTTTCTTT
CDR3aa: CASSQGQTSGTEAFF

d_gene: TRBD2
len: 13
j_gene: TRBJ2-7
v_gene: TRBV30
abundance: NA
CDR3nt: TGTGCCTGGAGTTTAGCGGGAGGCTACGAGCAGTACTTT
CDR3aa: CAWSLAGGYEQYF

d_gene: TRBD1
len: 15
j_gene: TRBJ2-5
v_gene: TRBV7-9
abundance: NA
CDR3nt: TGTGCCAGCAGCCCGCCCGACAGGGGGGAAGAGACCCAGTACTTC
CDR3aa: CASSPPDRGEETQYF

d_gene: NA
len: 13
j_gene: TRBJ2-7
v_gene: TRBV6-1
abundance: NA
CDR3nt: TGTGCCACCGACCCCCCGAGCTCCTACGAGCAGTACTTC
CDR3aa: CATDPPSSYEQYF

d_gene: TRBD1
len: 17
j_gene: TRBJ2-2
v_gene: TRBV6-1
abundance: NA
CDR3nt: TGTGCCAGCAGTGAAGTAGGACAGGGGTATATCACCGGGGAGCTGTTTTTT
CDR3aa: CASSEVGQGYITGELFF

d_gene: NA
len: 16
j_gene: TRBJ2-5
v_gene: TRBV7-9
abundance: NA
CDR3nt: TGTGCCAGCAGCTTAGTTGAAGCTACCCCATGGGAGACCCAGTACTTC
CDR3aa: CASSLVEATPWETQYF

d_gene: NA
len: 12
j_gene: TRBJ1-1
v_gene: TRBV14
abundance: NA
CDR3nt: TGTGCCAGCAGCCAAGGTACAGGTGAAGCTTTCTTT
CDR3aa: CASSQGTGEAFF

d_gene: TRBD2
len: 15
j_gene: TRBJ2-1
v_gene: TRBV10-2
abundance: NA
CDR3nt: TGCGCCAGCAGTGAGTCGACTTCTAGCGGGAGGGACGAGTTCTTC
CDR3aa: CASSESTSSGRDEFF

d_gene: NA
len: 15
j_gene: TRBJ2-5
v_gene: TRBV11-2
abundance: NA
CDR3nt: TGTGCCAGCAGCTTAGATCTGCCGGGGTCAGAGACCCAGTACTTC
CDR3aa: CASSLDLPGSETQYF

d_gene: TRBD2
len: 15
j_gene: TRBJ2-7
v_gene: TRBV7-8
abundance: NA
CDR3nt: TGTGCCAGCAGCGCTAGCGGGGGGACTTTCTACGAGCAGTACTTC
CDR3aa: CASSASGGTFYEQYF

d_gene: NA
len: 12
j_gene: TRBJ2-7
v_gene: TRBV7-9
abundance: NA
CDR3nt: TGTGCCAGCAGCTTAACTCCCTACGAGCAGTACTTC
CDR3aa: CASSLTPYEQYF

d_gene: NA
len: 11
j_gene: TRBJ2-2
v_gene: TRBV9
abundance: NA
CDR3nt: TGTGCCAGCAGCTCATACGGGGAGCTGTTTTTT
CDR3aa: CASSSYGELFF

d_gene: NA
len: 10
j_gene: TRBJ2-2
v_gene: TRBV7-8
abundance: NA
CDR3nt: TGTGCCAGCCGGCGCGGGGAGCTGTTTTTT
CDR3aa: CASRRGELFF